This is a list of T cell receptor beta chains from one sample in a study of multiple sclerosis patients with progressive multifocal leukoencephalopathy. Sequenced by immunoSEQ multiplex PCR; TCRdb stores in-frame clones only, minus some. The sample carries tens of thousands of clones, 85% recorded once. The sample in question was PBMCs, obtained from a patient treated with natalizumab. These receptors all come from a woman aged 25 to 39 with progressive multifocal leukoencephalopathy. The CDR3 runs from the conserved cysteine through the conserved F or W. Size is omitted from some rows. Given values are once, few, many or a class for expanded clones.

clone_size: .; v_call: TRBV25-1; cdr3_aa: CASSEGQGLGEKLFF
clone_size: once; v_call: TRBV18; cdr3_aa: CASSPLDRSRGDEQYF
clone_size: .; v_call: TRBV6-1; cdr3_aa: CASSRRTGLDQPQHF
clone_size: .; v_call: TRBV5-4; cdr3_aa: CASSSPGLAGETQYF
clone_size: .; v_call: TRBV7-9; cdr3_aa: CASSLMGLADKNIQYF
clone_size: .; v_call: TRBV5-4; cdr3_aa: CASSEPGNTEAFF
clone_size: .; v_call: TRBV7-9; cdr3_aa: CASSAPTGAAPFTEAFF
clone_size: .; v_call: TRBV6-5; cdr3_aa: CASSEGTGLYGYTF
clone_size: .; v_call: TRBV5-1; cdr3_aa: CASSVRPGEATETQYF
clone_size: once; v_call: TRBV18; cdr3_aa: CASSPGGGGETQYF
clone_size: .; v_call: TRBV6-5; cdr3_aa: CASSYWRGALQETQYF